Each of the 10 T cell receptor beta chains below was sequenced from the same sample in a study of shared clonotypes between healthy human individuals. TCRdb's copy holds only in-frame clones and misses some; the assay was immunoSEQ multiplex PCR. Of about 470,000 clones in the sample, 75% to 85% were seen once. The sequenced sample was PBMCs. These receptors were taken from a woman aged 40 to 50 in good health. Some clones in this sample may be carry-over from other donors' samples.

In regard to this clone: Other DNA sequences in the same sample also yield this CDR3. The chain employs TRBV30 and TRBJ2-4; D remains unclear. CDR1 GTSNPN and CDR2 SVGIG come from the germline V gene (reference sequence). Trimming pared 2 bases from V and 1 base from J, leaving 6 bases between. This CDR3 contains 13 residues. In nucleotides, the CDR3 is TGTGCCTGGAGTAGGCGGGCCAAAAACATTCAGTACTTC. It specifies CAWSRRAKNIQYF.

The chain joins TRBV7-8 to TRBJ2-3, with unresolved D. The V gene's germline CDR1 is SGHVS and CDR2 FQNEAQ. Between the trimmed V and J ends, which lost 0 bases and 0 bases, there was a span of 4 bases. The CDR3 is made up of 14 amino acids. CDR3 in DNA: TGTGCCAGCAGCTTAGCGGTCAGCACAGATACGCAGTATTTT. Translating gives CASSLAVSTDTQYF.

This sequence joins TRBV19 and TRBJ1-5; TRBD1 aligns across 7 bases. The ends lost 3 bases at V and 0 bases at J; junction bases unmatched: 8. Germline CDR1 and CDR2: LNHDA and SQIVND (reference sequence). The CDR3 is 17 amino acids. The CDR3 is CASSIPYRGDSNQPQHF. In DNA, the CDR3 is TGTGCCAGTAGTATCCCCTACAGGGGCGATAGCAATCAGCCCCAGCATTTT.

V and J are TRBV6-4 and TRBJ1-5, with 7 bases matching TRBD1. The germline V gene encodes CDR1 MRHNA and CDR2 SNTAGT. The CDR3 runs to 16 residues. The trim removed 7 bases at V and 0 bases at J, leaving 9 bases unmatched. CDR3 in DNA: TGTGCCAGCAAAGGGACAGACACTTATAGCAATCAGCCCCAGCATTTT. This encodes CASKGTDTYSNQPQHF.

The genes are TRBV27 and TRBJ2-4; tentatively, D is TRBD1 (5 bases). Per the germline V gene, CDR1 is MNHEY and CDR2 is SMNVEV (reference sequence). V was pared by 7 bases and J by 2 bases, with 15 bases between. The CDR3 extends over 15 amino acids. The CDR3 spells CASTLLGATKNIQYF. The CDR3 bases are TGTGCCAGCACCCTGTTAGGGGCCACCAAAAACATTCAGTACTTC.

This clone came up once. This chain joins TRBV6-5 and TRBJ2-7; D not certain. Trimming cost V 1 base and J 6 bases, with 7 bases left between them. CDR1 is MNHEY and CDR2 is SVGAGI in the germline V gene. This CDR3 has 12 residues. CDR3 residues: CASSYLDGEQYF. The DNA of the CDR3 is TGTGCCAGCAGTTACTTGGACGGCGAGCAGTACTTC.

The CDR3 DNA reads as TGTGCCAGCAGGTGTAAGCGGGAGGTCCAAGAGACCCAGTACTTC. This encodes CASRCKREVQETQYF. The chain carries TRBV21-1 and TRBJ2-5; TRBD2 is the table's D call and was not checked against the DNA. TRBV21-1 is a pseudogene locus. This CDR3 comprises 15 residues.

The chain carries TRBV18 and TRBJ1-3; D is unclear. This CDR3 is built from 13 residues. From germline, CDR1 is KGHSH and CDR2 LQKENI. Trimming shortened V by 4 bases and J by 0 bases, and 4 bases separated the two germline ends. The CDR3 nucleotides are TGTGCCAGCTCACGGGACTCTGGAAACACCATATATTTT. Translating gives CASSRDSGNTIYF.

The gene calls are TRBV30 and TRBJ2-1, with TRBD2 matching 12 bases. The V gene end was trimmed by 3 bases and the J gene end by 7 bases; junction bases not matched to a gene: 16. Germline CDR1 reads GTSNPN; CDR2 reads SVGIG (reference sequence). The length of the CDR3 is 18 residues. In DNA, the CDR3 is TGTGCCTGGAGCGTCCTCCCGCTAGCGGGAGGGTCTTGGAATGAGCAGTTCTTC. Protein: CAWSVLPLAGGSWNEQFF.

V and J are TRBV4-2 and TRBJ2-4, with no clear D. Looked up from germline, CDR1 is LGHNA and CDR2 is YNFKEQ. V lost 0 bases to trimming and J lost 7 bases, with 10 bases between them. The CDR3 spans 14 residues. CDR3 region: CASSQEWVGNIQYF. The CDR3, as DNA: TGTGCCAGCAGCCAAGAGTGGGTGGGGAACATTCAGTACTTC.